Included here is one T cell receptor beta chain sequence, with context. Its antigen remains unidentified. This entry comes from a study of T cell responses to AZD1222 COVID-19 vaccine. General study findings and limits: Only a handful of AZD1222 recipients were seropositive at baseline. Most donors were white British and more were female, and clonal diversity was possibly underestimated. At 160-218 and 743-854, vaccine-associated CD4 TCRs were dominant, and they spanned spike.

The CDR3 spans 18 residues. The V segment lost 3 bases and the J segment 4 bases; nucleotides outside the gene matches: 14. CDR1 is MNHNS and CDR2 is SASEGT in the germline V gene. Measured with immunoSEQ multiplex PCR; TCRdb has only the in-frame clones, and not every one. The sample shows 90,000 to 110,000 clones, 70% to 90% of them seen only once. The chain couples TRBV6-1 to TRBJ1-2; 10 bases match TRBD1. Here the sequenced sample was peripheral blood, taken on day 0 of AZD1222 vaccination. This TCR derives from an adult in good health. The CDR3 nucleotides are TGTGCCAGCAGTGATCCCGGACGGGACAGGGGTACCCCCTATGGCTACACCTTC. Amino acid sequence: CASSDPGRDRGTPYGYTF.